In this sample, the clone carrying this TCR beta chain turned up many times. This specimen comes from a study of T-cell reconstitution after alpha-beta-depleted transplantation in children. The germline CDR1 and CDR2 sequences are MGHRA and YSYEKL. The V end was cut by 1 base, the J end by 3 bases, with 10 bases between. The CDR3 runs to 14 residues. Unique molecular identifiers were used in preparing the TCRbeta library. TCRdb analysed the PCR reads with MiXCR anew, one entry per CDR3 protein. The sample records around 250,000 distinct CDR3 sequences, about 10% being singletons. This clonotype was obtained from a human donor who donated a stem cell graft to a child with SCID. This material consisted of PBMCs from the stem cell graft donor, taken from the stem cell graft. The J gene is TRBJ2-7, the V gene TRBV4-1; D remains unclear. The DNA for the CDR3 is TGCGCCAGCAGCCAAGCTGTGGGAATCTACGAGCAGTACTTC. The encoded protein is CASSQAVGIYEQYF.